The sequence of this T cell receptor beta chain was determined in a study of beta chain features in type 1 diabetes. Study-level results: VDJ junctions from patients with type 1 diabetes contained fewer insertions and more deletions. PCR, the amplification step, might favor shorter templates, equally in patients and controls. It was among patients, rather than healthy donors, that naive, central memory and Treg TCRB repertoires appeared more similar.

A few counts support this clone. As yet, its antigen is unknown. Of the isolated RNA, all was reverse transcribed, and so the sequenced material was expressed TCRB transcripts. Repertoires were generated with immunoSEQ multiplex PCR, while TCRdb's copy carries only in-frame clones and drops some. The sample lists roughly 41,000 clones, approximately 49% seen once, with 0.6% to 0.9% in the top ten. Markers CD45RO/CCR7/CD25/CD127/CD95/CD27 served to sort CD4+ naive, central memory, regulatory and stem cell-like memory cells. This CDR3 is 13 amino acids long. The germline V and J ends were trimmed by 3 bases and 7 bases, with 7 bases remaining between them. Germline assignment: CDR1 LNHDA and CDR2 SQIVND (reference sequence).

The sequencing input was central memory CD4+ T cells from blood. The V and J genes are TRBV19 and TRBJ1-6; D is unclear. The source is a woman in her late teens or twenties in good health. For the CDR3, the DNA is TGTGCCAGTAGTATTAACGGGAATTCACCCCTCCACTTT. Translated: CASSINGNSPLHF.